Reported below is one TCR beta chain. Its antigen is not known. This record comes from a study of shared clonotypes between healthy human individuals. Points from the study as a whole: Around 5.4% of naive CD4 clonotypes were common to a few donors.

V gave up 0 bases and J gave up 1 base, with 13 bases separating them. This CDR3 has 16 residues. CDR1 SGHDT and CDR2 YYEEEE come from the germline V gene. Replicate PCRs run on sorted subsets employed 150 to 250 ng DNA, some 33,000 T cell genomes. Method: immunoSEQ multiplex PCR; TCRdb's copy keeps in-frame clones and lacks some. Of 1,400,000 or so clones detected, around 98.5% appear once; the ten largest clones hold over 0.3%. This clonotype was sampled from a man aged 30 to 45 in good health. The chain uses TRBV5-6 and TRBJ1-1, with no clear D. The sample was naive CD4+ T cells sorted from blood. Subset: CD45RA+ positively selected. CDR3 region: CASSLVAVRGNTEAFF. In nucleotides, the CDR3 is TGTGCCAGCAGCTTGGTAGCGGTTCGGGGGAACACTGAAGCTTTCTTT.